The 10 T cell receptor beta chains given below trace back to one sample, sequenced in a study of identical twins (TCRdb year 2016). The library was generated by 5' RACE. The instrument was an Illumina HiSeq 2000. TCRdb's own reprocessing of the public reads used fastp at Q25 and MiXCR and kept productive beta chains. Each record represents a unique CDR3 protein, reported with the most common genes and DNA among its rows. This sample gives about 920,000 distinct CDR3 sequences in total; roughly an eighth of them show up just once. The ten largest clones add up to about 1.5% of the sample. These same records also appear under a second study, on yellow fever vaccine responses in identical twins.

Sequences were obtained from PBMCs. These receptors originate from a woman between 18 and 30 years old in good health.

This clonotype was detected a few times. The junction differs from germline at one of its ends, possibly a read error. The V and J genes are TRBV6-1 and TRBJ2-5; D perhaps matches TRBD2 (5 bases). There are 13 residues in the CDR3. Germline assignment: CDR1 MNHNS and CDR2 SASEGT. This CDR3 is CSSQRKPQETQYF. CDR3 sequence (DNA): TGCTCGAGCCAGCGGAAACCTCAAGAGACCCAGTACTTC.

This rearrangement joins TRBV5-6 to TRBJ1-4, with 9 bases identical to TRBD1. The V gene end was trimmed by 1 base and the J gene end by 10 bases; junction bases not matched to a gene: 8. This CDR3 contains 15 residues. CDR1 SGHDT and CDR2 YYEEEE come from the germline V gene. The DNA for the CDR3 is TGTGCCAGCAGCTTGAGACTAACAGGGGGCTTAAAACTGTTTTTT. Translation: CASSLRLTGGLKLFF.

This clonotype was observed a handful of times. This chain joins TRBV20-1 and TRBJ1-2, with 9 bases identical to TRBD1. CDR1 and CDR2 from the germline V gene are DFQATT and SNEGSKA (reference sequence). V dropped 1 base and J dropped 4; count of bases not matched to a gene: 13. The CDR3 length is 17 residues. The CDR3 nucleotides are TGCAGTGCTAGAGCCTTGGGCCAACAGGGGGCTGGCTATGGCTACACCTTC. Its translation: CSARALGQQGAGYGYTF.

This clonotype was counted a few times. The chain has TRBV12-3 or TRBV12-4 and TRBJ1-1; D is uncertain. The CDR3 length is 14 residues. The V and J ends lost 3 bases and 1 base respectively, with 9 bases between them. The CDR3 is CASSFTRPNTEAFF. CDR3 DNA: TGTGCCAGCAGTTTTACACGACCGAACACTGAAGCTTTCTTT.

This clonotype was counted a few times. The V gene is TRBV11-2, the J gene TRBJ1-2; possibly TRBD1 for D (5 bases). This CDR3 spans 15 amino acids. V lost 0 bases and J lost 10, with 18 bases in between. Germline CDR1 is SGHAT and CDR2 is FQNNGV. CDR3 sequence reads: CASSLEARGEGDYTF. DNA of the CDR3: TGTGCCAGCAGCTTAGAGGCGAGGGGCGAAGGAGACTACACCTTC.

This clonotype has a single count. The chain carries TRBV6-1 and TRBJ2-1; unclear D gene. The CDR3 covers 14 residues. V was clipped by 5 bases and J by 6 bases, with 14 bases between them. Germline CDR1 MNHNS, CDR2 SASEGT. DNA for the CDR3: TGTGCCAGCAGTCCCAGTACCGGACCCAATGAGCAGTTCTTC. Amino acid sequence: CASSPSTGPNEQFF.

This chain links TRBV27 with TRBJ2-7, with D perhaps matching TRBD2 (7 bases). Germline CDR1 and CDR2: MNHEY and SMNVEV (reference sequence). V dropped 2 bases and J dropped 1 base, with 12 bases sitting between them. The CDR3 runs 15 residues. CDR3 residues: CASSLRGARSYEQYF. The CDR3 nucleotides read TGTGCCAGCAGTTTACGGGGGGCGCGGTCCTACGAGCAGTACTTC.

The chain carries TRBV2 and TRBJ2-5; 7 positions match TRBD1. Germline CDR1 is SNHLY and CDR2 is FYNNEI. J was trimmed by 4 bases and V by 4 bases; bases with no gene match: 12. The CDR3 totals 16 residues. The CDR3 loop reads CASSARDRHPRETQYF. In nucleotides, the CDR3 is TGTGCCAGCAGTGCCCGGGACAGACACCCAAGAGAGACCCAGTACTTC.

This clonotype showed up many times. This chain joins TRBV28 and TRBJ2-1, with TRBD1 as a possible D gene (5 bases). Per germline, CDR1 MDHEN and CDR2 SYDVKM. Deletions cut 3 bases from V and 0 bases from J, with 12 bases between. This CDR3 is built from 16 residues. The CDR3 region is CASSLGLKDSYNEQFF. The CDR3 DNA sequence: TGTGCCAGCAGTTTGGGGCTAAAGGACTCCTACAATGAGCAGTTCTTC.

This clonotype was counted between two and nine times. The chain carries TRBV15 and TRBJ2-1; weak D call: TRBD2 (6 bases). V lost 1 base to trimming and J lost 3 bases, with 10 bases between them. The length of the CDR3 is 15 residues. Germline-derived CDR1 and CDR2 are LNHNV and YYDKDF (reference sequence). CDR3 nucleotide sequence: TGTGCCACCAGCAGAGGACGGGAGTACTACAATGAGCAGTTCTTC. Protein product: CATSRGREYYNEQFF.